Shown below are 4 T cell receptor beta chains from a single sample sequenced in a study of T cell changes during pregnancy in multiple sclerosis. The repertoire was sequenced with immunoSEQ multiplex PCR; TCRdb's copy has only in-frame clones and lacks some. The sample has around 55,000 clones, 93% seen once. The source material was CD8+ T cells from peripheral blood mononuclear cells, sampled in the second trimester of pregnancy. The receptors here all came from a female donor with multiple sclerosis, enrolled in a pregnancy study.

The rearrangement joins TRBV5-1 to TRBJ2-7, with TRBD2 as a possible D gene (7 bases). V was clipped by 0 bases and J by 6 bases, with 10 bases between them. This CDR3 region has 13 residues. The germline V gene encodes CDR1 SGHRS and CDR2 YFSETQ. The CDR3 region has the DNA TGCGCCAGCAGCTTGGGCGCGGGGGCCGAGCAGTACTTC. Its protein product is CASSLGAGAEQYF. Variable domain in full (rest from reference TRBV5-1 and TRBJ2-7): KAGVTQTPRYLIKTRGQQVTLSCSPISGHRSVSWYQQTPGQGLQFLFEYFSETQRNKGNFPGRFSGRQFSNSRSEMNVSTLELGDSALYLCASSLGAGAEQYFGPGTRLTVT.

The J gene is TRBJ2-1, the V gene TRBV9; 9 nucleotides match TRBD1. Germline CDR1 is SGDLS and CDR2 is YYNGEE. The CDR3 spans 15 residues. Trimming at V came to 0 bases and at J to 5 bases, leaving 3 bases not matched to a gene. DNA of the CDR3: TGTGCCAGCAGCGTAGACAGGGGGCATAACAATGAGCAGTTCTTC. Amino acids: CASSVDRGHNNEQFF.

The rearrangement uses TRBV7-6 and TRBJ2-7; D ambiguous. There are 14 residues in the CDR3. CDR1 is SGHVS, CDR2 FNYEAQ, per germline. V gave up 0 bases and J gave up 3 bases, with 9 bases separating them. CDR3 in DNA: TGTGCCAGCAGCTTAGCGCTGGAGAGCTACGAGCAGTACTTC. Its translation is CASSLALESYEQYF.

V gene TRBV4-1 combines with J gene TRBJ2-7, with TRBD2 matching over 10 bases. Germline CDR1 is MGHRA and CDR2 is YSYEKL. The V gene end was trimmed by 2 bases and the J gene end by 3 bases; junction bases not matched to a gene: 4. The CDR3 extends over 15 amino acids. This CDR3 is CASSQSSGGFYEQYF. The DNA for the CDR3 is TGCGCCAGCAGCCAATCTAGCGGGGGTTTCTACGAGCAGTACTTC.